This T cell receptor beta chain was sequenced for a study of T-cell memory formation after mild COVID-19. About the research overall: TCR clusters were mostly confined to one donor each.

The length of the CDR3 is 15 residues. Per the germline V gene, CDR1 is MDHEN and CDR2 is SYDVKM. J gave up 7 bases and V 5 bases, and 7 bases lay outside the gene matches. A single record per CDR3 protein comes from TCRdb applying MiXCR to the 5' RACE reads. The data show some 270,000 distinct CDR3 sequences, 15% to 17% seen once. Sequenced material: PBMCs or a T cell subset sorted from them (not recorded which). This receptor was taken from an adult woman who had mild COVID-19 (a few samples of this study predate the infection). Cell type and time point are not known. This chain joins TRBV28 and TRBJ2-1; 11 nucleotides agree with TRBD2. CDR3 sequence: CASSLLAGARNEQFF. The DNA of the CDR3 is TGTGCCAGCAGTCTACTAGCGGGAGCGAGGAATGAGCAGTTCTTC.